Below, 9 T cell receptor beta chains from the same sample are listed, as sequenced in a study of control samples from healthy donors and cancer patients. Produced via immunoSEQ multiplex PCR; TCRdb's table is partial and in-frame only. This table has about 84,000 clones, 65% to 90% appearing once. The sample consisted of PBMCs. Receptor source: a man in his fifties or sixties with head and neck cancer.

The CDR3 DNA sequence: TGCAGTGCTAAAGGCGGTTACGAGCAGTACTTC. It translates to CSAKGGYEQYF. The rearrangement joins TRBV20-1 to TRBJ2-7; D is unresolved. Germline V gene data show CDR1 as DFQATT and CDR2 as SNEGSKA (reference sequence). CDR3 size: 11 residues. V shed 4 bases and J shed 4 bases, with 8 bases lying between them.

The rearrangement uses TRBV10-2 and TRBJ2-7, with TRBD2 matching over 9 bases. Germline assignment: CDR1 WSHSY and CDR2 SAAADI. The CDR3 totals 14 residues. Trimming cost V 6 bases and J 5 bases; bases outside gene matches: 8. The CDR3 sequence is CASSFSGSAHEQYF. The CDR3 nucleotides read TGCGCCAGCAGCTTTAGCGGGAGTGCCCACGAGCAGTACTTC.

The genes are TRBV5-4 and TRBJ1-2, with D possibly matching TRBD1 (5 bases). V was shortened by 0 bases and J by 10 bases, with 10 bases between the two germline ends. CDR1 and CDR2 (germline): SGHNT, YYREEE (reference sequence). The CDR3 spans 12 residues. Here the CDR3 reads CASSLGSGFYTF. The CDR3 DNA follows: TGTGCCAGCAGCTTGGGTTCAGGGTTCTACACCTTC.

As DNA, the CDR3 is TGTGCCAGCCTTCCCGACAGGGACGGCTACACCTTC. Translation gives CASLPDRDGYTF. The chain combines TRBV25-1 with TRBJ1-2; 7 nucleotides align to TRBD1. The germline gives CDR1 MGHDK, CDR2 SYGVNS. The CDR3 runs 12 residues. V was clipped by 8 bases and J by 8 bases; unmatched bases: 8.

This chain connects TRBV4-1 to TRBJ1-5; 9 nucleotides line up with TRBD1. V shed 4 bases and J 6 bases; nucleotides not matched to a gene: 10. Looked up from germline, CDR1 is MGHRA and CDR2 is YSYEKL. CDR3 length: 16 amino acids. The CDR3 region has the DNA TGCGCCAGCAGCCCGGGACAGGGCGGCGGGGGTCAGCCCCAGCATTTT. Translation: CASSPGQGGGGQPQHF.

This chain joins TRBV5-6 and TRBJ2-1; TRBD2 matches 13 bases. Losses at the gene ends were 1 base for V and 7 bases for J; bases not matched to a gene: 2. Looked up from germline, CDR1 is SGHDT and CDR2 is YYEEEE. This CDR3 has 15 residues. The CDR3 is CASSLRTSGRNEQFF. CDR3 DNA: TGTGCCAGCAGCTTGCGGACTAGCGGGAGAAATGAGCAGTTCTTC.

The chain couples TRBV10-3 to TRBJ2-7, with TRBD2 as a possible D gene (6 bases). CDR3 length equals 15 residues. V was trimmed by 4 bases and J by 4 bases, leaving 17 bases between them. The germline V gene encodes CDR1 ENHRY and CDR2 SYGVKD. CDR3 residues: CAISGGGAPRYEQYF. The DNA of the CDR3 is TGTGCCATCAGTGGGGGCGGGGCGCCCCGTTACGAGCAGTACTTC.

The chain combines TRBV30 with TRBJ2-2; D remains unclear. CDR3 length: 14 residues. Trimming removed 0 bases at V and 2 bases at J, with 7 bases between. Germline V gives CDR1 GTSNPN, CDR2 SVGIG (reference sequence). The CDR3, as DNA: TGTGCCTGGAGTGTTGATTCCAACACCGGGGAGCTGTTTTTT. Its protein is CAWSVDSNTGELFF.

The chain uses TRBV9 and TRBJ2-7, with a possible D match to TRBD2 (6 bases). This CDR3 spans 15 amino acids. Germline CDR1 reads SGDLS; CDR2 reads YYNGEE. V was clipped by 0 bases and J by 2 bases, with 12 bases between them. The CDR3 reads CASSVEWEAPYEQYF. The CDR3 DNA is TGTGCCAGCAGCGTAGAGTGGGAGGCCCCCTACGAGCAGTACTTC.